Listed here are 30 T cell receptor beta chains from one sample, sequenced in a study of long-term antiretroviral therapy in people with HIV. An immunoSEQ assay, version v3.0, was performed at survey level. Profiled with immunoSEQ multiplex PCR; TCRdb holds only in-frame clones, not every one. The sample includes about 36,000 clones, roughly 94% of them seen just once. Here the sequenced sample was unsorted PBMCs, taken 4.1 years after starting antiretroviral therapy. All receptors derive from a woman aged 45-65 years with HIV.

This chain links TRBV7-8 with TRBJ2-1; TRBD2 agrees at 7 bases. J lost 7 bases, V lost 4 bases, and 4 bases had no gene match. The CDR3 runs to 13 residues. CDR1 SGHVS and CDR2 FQNEAQ come from the germline V gene. The chain's CDR3 is CASSSGRRNEQFF. The CDR3 DNA sequence: TGTGCCAGCAGCTCCGGGAGGCGGAATGAGCAGTTCTTC.

The chain uses TRBV7-2 and TRBJ1-6; TRBD1 might be the D (5 bases). In germline, CDR1 is SGHTA, CDR2 FQGNSA. The V gene lost 5 bases and the J gene lost 9 bases, with 17 bases spanning the gap. The CDR3 has 15 residues. In nucleotides, the CDR3 is TGTGCCAGCAGCGCACGAGGGGCCGCTGGTTCACCCCTCCACTTT. Amino acid sequence: CASSARGAAGSPLHF.

The chain joins TRBV7-2 to TRBJ2-7; no reliable D call. Trimming left V 7 bases short and J 0 bases short, with 16 bases between. This CDR3 is built from 15 residues. CDR1 is SGHTA and CDR2 is FQGNSA in the germline V gene. CDR3 bases: TGTGCCAGCACCTATGGGTTCCGTCCCTCCTACGAGCAGTACTTC. The encoded protein is CASTYGFRPSYEQYF.

For the CDR3, the DNA is TGTGCCAGCAGCCCCCCAGGGAACACTGAAGCTTTCTTT. Protein sequence: CASSPPGNTEAFF. The chain is built from TRBV11-2 and TRBJ1-1, with D uncertain. This CDR3 has 13 residues. Germline V CDR1 and CDR2: SGHAT, FQNNGV. The V gene lost 5 bases and the J gene lost 1 base, with 8 bases spanning the gap.

The chain employs TRBV2 and TRBJ2-2; D is tentatively TRBD1 or TRBD2 (5 bases each). Germline values: CDR1 SNHLY, CDR2 FYNNEI. V was shortened by 5 bases and J by 3 bases, with 10 bases between the two germline ends. This CDR3 is 14 amino acids long. CDR3 nucleotide sequence: TGTGCCAGCAGTCGGGACCCATACACCGGGGAGCTGTTTTTT. Protein sequence: CASSRDPYTGELFF.

The chain links TRBV6-4 to TRBJ2-5, with D tentatively TRBD1 or TRBD2 (5 bases each). With 5 bases removed from V and 0 bases from J, the gap between germline ends came to 10 bases. From germline, CDR1 is MRHNA and CDR2 SNTAGT. The CDR3 is 14 residues long. The CDR3 DNA reads as TGTGCCAGCAGTCCCGGGACGGACCAAGAGACCCAGTACTTC. Amino acid sequence: CASSPGTDQETQYF.

The V call is TRBV7-9, the J call TRBJ1-5; D unclear. There are 14 residues in the CDR3. Trimming removed 1 base at V and 4 bases at J, with 8 bases between. The germline gives CDR1 SEHNR, CDR2 FQNEAQ (reference sequence). The CDR3 region is CASSLDSGNQPQHF. The CDR3 DNA reads as TGTGCCAGCAGCTTAGATTCAGGAAATCAGCCCCAGCATTTT.

The chain combines TRBV7-2 with TRBJ1-1, with TRBD1 identical over 7 bases. Trimming removed 2 bases from V and 2 bases from J; junction bases left unmatched: 5. The CDR3 is made up of 15 amino acids. Germline V gene data show CDR1 as SGHTA and CDR2 as FQGNSA. In nucleotides, the CDR3 is TGTGCCAGCAGCTTACAGGGGGGTAAAAACACTGAAGCTTTCTTT. Translation gives CASSLQGGKNTEAFF.

The V and J genes are TRBV19 and TRBJ2-6; D gene ambiguous. The CDR3 runs to 15 residues. In germline, CDR1 is LNHDA, CDR2 SQIVND (reference sequence). Trimming left V 5 bases short and J 0 bases short, with 8 bases between. This chain's CDR3 is CASSLTSSGANVLTF. DNA of the CDR3: TGTGCCAGTAGTCTAACTTCCTCTGGGGCCAACGTCCTGACTTTC.

The chain recombines TRBV2 with TRBJ2-5; 10 bases line up with TRBD2. The CDR3 spans 15 residues. The germline V gene has CDR1 SNHLY and CDR2 FYNNEI. V shed 2 bases, J shed 5 bases, and the junction held 5 bases outside the gene matches. This chain's CDR3 is CASSEMSGGAETQYF. The CDR3 nucleotides read TGTGCCAGCAGTGAAATGAGCGGGGGGGCGGAGACCCAGTACTTC.

The chain couples TRBV7-8 to TRBJ1-5, with D possibly being TRBD1 (5 bases). This CDR3 contains 14 residues. Germline CDR1 is SGHVS and CDR2 is FQNEAQ. Trimming shortened V by 5 bases and J by 4 bases, and 12 bases separated the two germline ends. The CDR3 loop reads CASSDGTPNQPQHF. In DNA form, the CDR3 reads TGTGCCAGCAGCGACGGGACGCCGAATCAGCCCCAGCATTTT.

The chain joins TRBV11-2 to TRBJ1-4, with D uncertain. The germline gives CDR1 SGHAT, CDR2 FQNNGV. V was trimmed by 2 bases and J by 0 bases, leaving 16 bases between them. The CDR3 is 18 amino acids. The CDR3 spells CASSLTGRTVATNEKLFF. CDR3 nucleotides: TGTGCCAGCAGCTTAACCGGACGGACGGTTGCAACTAATGAAAAACTGTTTTTT.

This rearrangement joins TRBV5-1 to TRBJ1-2; 8 bases match TRBD1. Germline V gene sequence: CDR1 SGHRS, CDR2 YFSETQ. The CDR3 is 14 amino acids. J gave up 4 bases and V 4 bases, and 6 bases lay outside the gene matches. In DNA form, the CDR3 reads TGCGCCAGCAGCGGACAGGGAGGGGGCTATGGCTACACCTTC. Residues: CASSGQGGGYGYTF.

The chain combines TRBV12-5 with TRBJ1-3; D is ambiguous. V lost 6 bases and J lost 5, with 8 bases in between. Germline values: CDR1 LGHNT, CDR2 FRNRAP. This CDR3 has 12 amino acids. CDR3 sequence reads: CASGPGRNTIYF. DNA for the CDR3: TGTGCTAGTGGGCCCGGCCGAAACACCATATATTTT.

V gene TRBV30 combines with J gene TRBJ1-1; 8 nucleotides agree with TRBD1. V was pared by 3 bases and J by 5 bases, with 8 bases of the junction left unmatched. Germline CDR1 GTSNPN, CDR2 SVGIG (reference sequence). The CDR3 runs to 14 residues. CDR3 DNA: TGTGCCTGGAGGACAGGGGTGGGACGAACTGAAGCTTTCTTT. Translation gives CAWRTGVGRTEAFF. The variable domain in full, completed from reference TRBV30 and TRBJ1-1, reads SQTIHQWPATLVQPVGSPLSLECTVEGTSNPNLYWYRQAAGRGLQLLFYSVGIGQISSEVPQNLSASRPQDRQFILSSKKLLLSDSGFYLCAWRTGVGRTEAFFGQGTRLTVV.

The V gene is TRBV5-1, the J gene TRBJ2-5; no firm D call. V was pared by 3 bases and J by 2 bases, with 14 bases between. The CDR3 sequence is 15 residues long. CDR1 SGHRS and CDR2 YFSETQ come from the germline V gene. The CDR3 is CASSSRGPTQETQYF. CDR3 nucleotides: TGCGCCAGCAGCTCCCGAGGACCTACGCAAGAGACCCAGTACTTC.

This rearrangement joins TRBV7-3 to TRBJ2-3; 9 bases are shared with TRBD2. Trimming cost V 3 bases and J 3 bases; bases outside gene matches: 4. Germline-derived CDR1 and CDR2 are SGHTA and FQGTGA. The CDR3 has 15 residues. For the CDR3, the DNA is TGTGCCAGCAGCTTTAGCGGGGGTGCGACAGATACGCAGTATTTT. As protein: CASSFSGGATDTQYF.

This chain connects TRBV5-4 to TRBJ2-3; D might be TRBD2 (5 bases). The CDR3 runs to 14 residues. Trimming took 4 bases from V and 6 from J, leaving 15 bases between them. The germline V gene has CDR1 SGHNT and CDR2 YYREEE (reference sequence). The DNA for the CDR3 is TGTGCCAGCAGCGTACTCGGGGTCAGGGATACGCAGTATTTT. It yields the protein CASSVLGVRDTQYF.

The V gene is TRBV13, the J gene TRBJ2-3; the D is unclear. Trimming left V 2 bases short and J 1 base short, with 10 bases between. CDR1 is PRHDT, CDR2 FYEKMQ, per germline (reference sequence). There are 15 residues in the CDR3. CDR3 region: CASSLTSQRTDTQYF. The CDR3, as DNA: TGTGCCAGCAGCTTAACCAGTCAGCGCACAGATACGCAGTATTTT.

This chain links TRBV10-3 with TRBJ2-3, with D possibly being TRBD2 (7 bases). Germline V gene lookup returns CDR1 ENHRY and CDR2 SYGVKD. CDR3 length: 15 residues. V was trimmed by 11 bases and J by 6 bases, leaving 24 bases between them. The CDR3 DNA reads as TGTGCCCTACGGGAGGCAGGGGATCCCGGGGATACGCAGTATTTT. The encoded protein is CALREAGDPGDTQYF.

This clone was detected only a few times. The junction does not match germline at one end; this may be a read error. The V and J genes are TRBV6-1 and TRBJ1-2, with 7 bases fitting TRBD1. CDR1 MNHNS and CDR2 SASEGT come from the germline V gene. There are 14 residues in the CDR3. CDR3 in amino acids: CASSELRDSQFGPF. The CDR3 DNA sequence: TGTGCCAGCAGTGAACTAAGGGACAGTCAATTCGGGCCCTTC.

The gene calls are TRBV2 and TRBJ2-1, with 8 bases aligning to TRBD2. CDR3 length: 15 amino acids. Germline V gives CDR1 SNHLY, CDR2 FYNNEI. The ends lost 7 bases at V and 4 bases at J; junction bases unmatched: 9. CDR3 amino acids: CASMTSGGRYNEQFF. The CDR3 region has the DNA TGTGCCAGCATGACCAGCGGGGGCCGATACAATGAGCAGTTCTTC.

The chain joins TRBV5-5 to TRBJ1-2, with a weak D call TRBD1 (5 bases). The CDR3 runs to 16 residues. V was clipped by 1 base and J by 8 bases, with 21 bases between them. CDR1 is SGHKS, CDR2 YYEKEE, per germline (reference sequence). CDR3 sequence: CASSLIVETGGRGYTF. In DNA form, the CDR3 reads TGTGCCAGCAGCTTGATTGTCGAAACAGGCGGCAGGGGCTACACCTTC. Combining the CDR3 with reference TRBV5-5 and TRBJ1-2 gives the whole variable domain DAGVTQSPTHLIKTRGQQVTLRCSPISGHKSVSWYQQVLGQGPQFIFQYYEKEERGRGNFPDRFSARQFPNYSSELNVNALLLGDSALYLCASSLIVETGGRGYTFGSGTRLTVV.

V usage is TRBV11-2 and J usage is TRBJ2-3; D is unclear. The ends were cut back, 0 bases at V and 4 bases at J, with 11 bases in the middle. This CDR3 is 15 amino acids long. Germline V gene sequence: CDR1 SGHAT, CDR2 FQNNGV. The CDR3 DNA reads TGTGCCAGCAGCTTAGAGGGTAGTTGGGCAGATACGCAGTATTTT. Its translation is CASSLEGSWADTQYF.

The J gene is TRBJ2-7, the V gene TRBV2, with 12 bases fitting TRBD2. Germline V CDR1 and CDR2: SNHLY, FYNNEI. With 6 bases clipped from V and 1 base from J, the junction kept 4 bases outside the gene matches. CDR3 size: 15 residues. The CDR3 DNA reads TGTGCCAGCAGACCTAGCGGGGGGGCGTCCTACGAGCAGTACTTC. Its translation: CASRPSGGASYEQYF.

The rearrangement joins TRBV6-1 to TRBJ1-3, with a possible D match to TRBD1 (6 bases). This CDR3 is built from 14 residues. V was clipped by 6 bases and J by 8 bases, with 17 bases between them. Germline lookup yields CDR1 MNHNS and CDR2 SASEGT. CDR3 nucleotide sequence: TGTGCCAGCAGGACAAACAGGGATCGGGACACCATATATTTT. Encoded protein: CASRTNRDRDTIYF.

The chain couples TRBV18 to TRBJ1-1, with unresolved D. There are 14 residues in the CDR3. Per the germline V gene, CDR1 is KGHSH and CDR2 is LQKENI. The germline V and J ends were trimmed by 2 bases and 7 bases, with 14 bases remaining between them. In DNA form, the CDR3 reads TGTGCCAGCTCACCAAACAGAGGAGAGGGTGAAGCTTTCTTT. Protein sequence: CASSPNRGEGEAFF.

The rearrangement joins TRBV5-1 to TRBJ1-1; 7 nucleotides agree with TRBD1. V trimming: 2 bases; J trimming: 3 bases; junction bases outside the gene matches: 4. The CDR3 spans 14 residues. The V gene's germline CDR1 is SGHRS and CDR2 YFSETQ. The CDR3 here is CASSFRQGYTEAFF. CDR3 DNA sequence: TGCGCCAGCAGCTTCCGACAGGGTTACACTGAAGCTTTCTTT.

This chain uses TRBV4-2 with TRBJ2-1; 9 bases fit TRBD2. This CDR3 has 20 residues. From germline, CDR1 is LGHNA and CDR2 YNFKEQ. Unmatched junction bases numbered 14, after V lost 0 bases and J lost 2 bases. CDR3 region: CASSQDSSGGSSMPYNEQFF. CDR3 DNA sequence: TGTGCCAGCAGCCAAGATTCAAGCGGGGGGTCGTCCATGCCCTACAATGAGCAGTTCTTC.

This clone has a single count. V usage is TRBV6-6 and J usage is TRBJ2-3; D might be TRBD2 (5 bases). Germline V lookup: CDR1 MNHNY, CDR2 SVGAGI (reference sequence). The CDR3 is 16 amino acids. V was shortened by 1 base and J by 3 bases, with 14 bases between the two germline ends. The CDR3 nucleotides are TGTGCCAGCAGTTACTTTGGTGAGGGCTGGACAGATACGCAGTATTTT. Amino acids: CASSYFGEGWTDTQYF.